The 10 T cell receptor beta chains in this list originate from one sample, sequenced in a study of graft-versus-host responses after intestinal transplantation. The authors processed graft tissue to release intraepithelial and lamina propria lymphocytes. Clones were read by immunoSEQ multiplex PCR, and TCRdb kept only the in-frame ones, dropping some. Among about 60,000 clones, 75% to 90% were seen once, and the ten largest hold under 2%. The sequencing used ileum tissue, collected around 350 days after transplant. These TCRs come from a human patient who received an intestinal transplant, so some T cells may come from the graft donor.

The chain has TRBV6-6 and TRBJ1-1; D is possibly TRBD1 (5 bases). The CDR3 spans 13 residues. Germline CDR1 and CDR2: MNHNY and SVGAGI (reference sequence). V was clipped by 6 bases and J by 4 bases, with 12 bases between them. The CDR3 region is CASRDQGTTEAFF. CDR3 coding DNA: TGTGCCAGCAGGGACCAGGGAACCACTGAAGCTTTCTTT.

The CDR3 DNA reads TGCAGCGTCCCCGGGGGGGACGAGCAGTACTTC. Amino acid sequence: CSVPGGDEQYF. The chain carries TRBV29-1 and TRBJ2-7; 8 nucleotides agree with TRBD2. The trim removed 6 bases at V and 5 bases at J, leaving 3 bases unmatched. The CDR3 extends over 11 amino acids. Germline CDR1 reads SQVTM; CDR2 reads ANQGSEA.

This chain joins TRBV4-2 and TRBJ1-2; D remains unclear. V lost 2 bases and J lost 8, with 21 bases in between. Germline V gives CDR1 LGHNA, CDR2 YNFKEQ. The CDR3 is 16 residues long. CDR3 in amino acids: CASSQSVDLLKRGYTF. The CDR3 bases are TGTGCCAGCAGCCAAAGTGTTGACCTCCTTAAGCGGGGCTACACCTTC.

This CDR3 is CASSFDRGGIYEQYF. The CDR3 nucleotides are TGCGCCAGCAGCTTCGACAGGGGAGGGATTTACGAGCAGTACTTC. V and J are TRBV10-2 and TRBJ2-5; TRBD1 might be the D (8 bases). The end of the DNA is better explained by TRBJ2-7, so the J call may be wrong. CDR3 size: 15 residues. Looked up from germline, CDR1 is WSHSY and CDR2 is SAAADI.

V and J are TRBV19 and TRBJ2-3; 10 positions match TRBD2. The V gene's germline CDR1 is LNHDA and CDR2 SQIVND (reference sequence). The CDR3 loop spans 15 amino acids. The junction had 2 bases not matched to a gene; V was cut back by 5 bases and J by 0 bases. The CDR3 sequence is CASSGLAASTDTQYF. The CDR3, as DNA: TGTGCCAGTAGTGGACTAGCGGCTAGCACAGATACGCAGTATTTT.

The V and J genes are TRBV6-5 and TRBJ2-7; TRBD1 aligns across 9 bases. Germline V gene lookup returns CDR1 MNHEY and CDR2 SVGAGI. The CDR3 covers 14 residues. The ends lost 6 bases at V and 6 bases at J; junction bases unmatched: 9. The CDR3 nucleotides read TGTGCCAGCAGATTCAGGGACAGGGAAGCCGAGCAGTACTTC. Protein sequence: CASRFRDREAEQYF.

The CDR3 bases are TGCGCCAGCAGTCCGGGGGGGTCGGCTTTCTTT. It translates to CASSPGGSAFF. This chain joins TRBV23-1 and TRBJ1-1; possible D gene TRBD1, 5 bases. TRBV23-1 is an ORF, and what it does is uncertain. Between the trimmed V and J ends, which lost 4 bases and 11 bases, there was a span of 11 bases. The CDR3 is made up of 11 amino acids.

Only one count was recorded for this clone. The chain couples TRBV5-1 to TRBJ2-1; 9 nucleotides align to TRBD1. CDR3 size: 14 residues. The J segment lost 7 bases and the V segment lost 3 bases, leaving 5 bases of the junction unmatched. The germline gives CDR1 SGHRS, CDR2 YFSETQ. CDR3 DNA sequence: TGCGCCAGCAGCTATGGACAGGGGAGAAATGAGCAGTTCTTC. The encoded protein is CASSYGQGRNEQFF.

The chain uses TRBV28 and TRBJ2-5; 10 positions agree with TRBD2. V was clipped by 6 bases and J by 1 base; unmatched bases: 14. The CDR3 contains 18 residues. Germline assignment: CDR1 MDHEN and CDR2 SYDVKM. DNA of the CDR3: TGTGCCAGCAGCCTAGGCCATCTAGCGGGGGCGTCCCAAGAGACCCAGTACTTC. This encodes CASSLGHLAGASQETQYF.

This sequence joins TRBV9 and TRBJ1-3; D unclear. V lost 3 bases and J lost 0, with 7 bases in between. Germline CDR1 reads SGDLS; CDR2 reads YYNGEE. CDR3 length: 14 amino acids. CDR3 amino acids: CASSALLSGNTIYF. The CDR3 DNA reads TGTGCCAGCAGCGCTTTACTCTCTGGAAACACCATATATTTT. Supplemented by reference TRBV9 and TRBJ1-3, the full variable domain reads DSGVTQTPKHLITATGQRVTLRCSPRSGDLSVYWYQQSLDQGLQFLIQYYNGEERAKGNILERFSAQQFPDLHSELNLSSLELGDSALYFCASSALLSGNTIYFGEGSWLTVV.